Here is one T cell receptor (beta chain) with its context. The antigen is not known. Here immunoSEQ multiplex PCR was the method, and the copy in TCRdb shows in-frame clones only, minus some. Of a few million clones listed, around nine tenths were seen once; the top ten hold roughly 0.14%. The data were taken from a study of shared clonotypes between healthy human individuals. Study at large: A couple of women and a few men aged 18 to 49 served as donors.

General study results and limits: Shared clonotypes across all four donors exceeded non-shared ones in generation probability.

The donors, healthy adults who were HIV-negative, had experienced no recent acute infections or vaccinations. Negatively enriched CD4+ T cells were divided by CD45RA into naive and memory. The CDR3 is made up of 14 amino acids. The germline CDR1 and CDR2 sequences are GTSNPN and SVGIG (reference sequence). Trimming stripped 0 bases from V and 4 bases from J, with 13 bases between. This TCR came from a man aged 18 to 29 in good health. This chain links TRBV30 with TRBJ2-7, with D tentatively TRBD1 or TRBD2 (5 bases each). The specimen was naive CD4+ T cells sorted from blood. The subset is: CD45RA+ positively selected. The CDR3 region is CAWSVGDGVYEQYF. As DNA, the CDR3 is TGTGCCTGGAGTGTAGGGGACGGCGTTTACGAGCAGTACTTC.